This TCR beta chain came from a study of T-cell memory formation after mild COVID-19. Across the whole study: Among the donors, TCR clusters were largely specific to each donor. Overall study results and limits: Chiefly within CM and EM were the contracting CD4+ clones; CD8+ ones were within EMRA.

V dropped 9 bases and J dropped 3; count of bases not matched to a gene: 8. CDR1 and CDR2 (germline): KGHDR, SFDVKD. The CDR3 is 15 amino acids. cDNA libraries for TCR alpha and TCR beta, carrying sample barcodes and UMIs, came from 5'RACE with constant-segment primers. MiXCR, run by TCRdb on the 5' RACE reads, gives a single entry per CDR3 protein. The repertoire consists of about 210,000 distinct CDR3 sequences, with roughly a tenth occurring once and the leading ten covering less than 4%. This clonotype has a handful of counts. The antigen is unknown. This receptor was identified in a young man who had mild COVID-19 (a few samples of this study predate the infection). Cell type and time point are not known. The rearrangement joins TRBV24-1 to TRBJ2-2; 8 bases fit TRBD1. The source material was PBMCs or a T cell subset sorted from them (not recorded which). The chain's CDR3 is CATRKDREDTGELFF. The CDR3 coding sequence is TGTGCCACCCGCAAGGACAGGGAAGACACCGGGGAGCTGTTTTTT.